A selection of T cell receptor beta chains follows, all from one sample in a study of T-cell reconstitution after alpha-beta-depleted transplantation in children. One entry per CDR3 protein results from TCRdb running MiXCR on the PCR reads. The sample yields about 440,000 distinct CDR3 sequences, roughly two fifths seen once. The specimen comprised PBMCs, sampled before TCRalphabeta/CD19-depleted stem cell transplant. Receptors were obtained from a girl under 10 years old with aplastic anemia, due to receive a stem cell transplant. CDR3s include the opening cysteine and the closing phenylalanine or tryptophan. D genes are given only for firm matches. The listing skips clone size in some rows; elsewhere it reads once, few, many or a size class.

TRBD1,-,TRBJ1-2,TRBV5-1,CASSLPSLTGDLRGYTF,TGCGCCAGCAGCTTGCCCTCCCTAACAGGGGATTTACGTGGCTACACCTTC
TRBD2,-,TRBJ2-3,TRBV3-1,CASSRRGLAPDTQYF,TGTGCCAGCAGCCGGAGGGGACTAGCGCCCGATACGCAGTATTTT
-,many,TRBJ1-1,TRBV15,CATSGRFTEAFF,TGTGCCACCAGCGGGAGGTTCACTGAAGCTTTCTTT
TRBD2,few,TRBJ2-1,TRBV19,CASSIDSGGYNEQFF,TGTGCCAGTAGTATAGACAGCGGGGGGTACAATGAGCAGTTCTTC
TRBD2,-,TRBJ2-7,TRBV11-2,CASSPPGLASRYEQYF,TGTGCCAGCAGCCCCCCGGGACTAGCCTCCCGCTACGAGCAGTACTTC
-,-,TRBJ2-5,TRBV20-1,CSARGTALETQYF,TGCAGTGCTAGAGGGACAGCTTTAGAGACCCAGTACTTC
-,-,TRBJ1-2,TRBV21-1,CASSKGGQRKPSF,TGTGCCAGCAGCAAAGGGGGCCAAAGGAAGCCATCCTTC
-,-,TRBJ2-1,TRBV28,CASSTIRQDIYNEQFF,TGTGCCAGCAGTACCATCCGACAGGATATTTACAATGAGCAGTTCTTC
TRBD1,few,TRBJ1-2,TRBV19,CASSTWTGFSGGYTF,TGTGCCAGTAGTACCTGGACAGGGTTTTCCGGAGGCTACACCTTC
-,-,TRBJ2-7,TRBV20-1,CSASEDISYEQYF,TGCAGTGCTAGCGAGGACATCTCCTACGAGCAGTACTTC
TRBD2,many,TRBJ2-1,TRBV28,CASSSAGDYNEQFF,TGTGCCAGCAGTTCCGCGGGGGACTACAATGAGCAGTTCTTC
-,few,TRBJ2-1,TRBV5-1,CASSLADKNEQFF,TGCGCCAGCAGCTTGGCGGACAAAAATGAGCAGTTCTTC
-,-,TRBJ1-1,TRBV7-2,CASGWFLNTEAFF,TGTGCCAGCGGATGGTTTTTGAACACTGAAGCTTTCTTT
TRBD2,-,TRBJ2-3,TRBV5-1,CASRKRSGRAPDTQYF,TGCGCCAGCAGGAAGAGAAGCGGGAGGGCCCCAGATACGCAGTATTTT
-,-,TRBJ1-4,TRBV5-1,CASSLGVSNEKLFF,TGCGCCAGCAGCTTGGGAGTATCTAATGAAAAACTGTTTTTT
-,few,TRBJ2-2,TRBV30,CAWSRYGDVTSNTGELFF,TGTGCCTGGAGTCGCTACGGGGACGTCACTTCGAACACCGGGGAGCTGTTTTTT
TRBD1,-,TRBJ1-1,TRBV5-1,CASSSDRGRTEAFF,TGCGCCAGCAGCTCTGACAGGGGGCGGACTGAAGCTTTCTTT
TRBD2,many,TRBJ2-1,TRBV9,CASSLLAAAGESEQFF,TGTGCCAGCAGCCTTCTAGCGGCGGCGGGAGAAAGTGAGCAGTTCTTC
-,-,TRBJ2-5,TRBV20-1,CSPAQGLQETQYF,TGCAGCCCTGCTCAGGGGTTACAAGAGACCCAGTACTTC
-,-,TRBJ2-7,TRBV7-6,CASSAGTGTYEQYF,TGTGCCAGCAGCGCCGGGACTGGGACCTACGAGCAGTACTTC
-,-,TRBJ2-1,TRBV29-1,CSVAGVQEQFF,TGCAGCGTGGCAGGGGTTCAAGAGCAGTTCTTC
TRBD2,-,TRBJ2-3,TRBV9,CASSGGRGGGGRTDTQYF,TGTGCCAGCAGCGGGGGTCGGGGTGGCGGGGGGCGGACAGATACGCAGTATTTT
-,-,TRBJ1-2,TRBV5-8,CASSLPGGPDGYTF,TGTGCCAGCAGCTTGCCCGGGGGCCCGGATGGCTACACCTTC
-,many,TRBJ2-3,TRBV7-2,CASSVLGEDTQYF,TGTGCCAGCAGCGTCCTAGGCGAAGATACGCAGTATTTT
-,-,TRBJ1-6,TRBV25-1,CASSELGTNSPLHF,TGTGCCAGCAGTGAATTGGGAACAAATTCACCCCTCCACTTT
-,-,TRBJ2-1,TRBV7-8,CASCLEGSSYNEQFF,TGTGCCAGCTGCTTAGAAGGGAGCTCCTACAATGAGCAGTTCTTC
-,-,TRBJ2-1,TRBV20-1,CSAREPTGTTNNEQFF,TGCAGTGCTAGAGAACCAACCGGGACAACTAACAATGAGCAGTTCTTC
TRBD2,-,TRBJ2-5,TRBV2,CASSEPHSSGGYQETQYF,TGTGCCAGCAGTGAACCCCATTCTAGCGGGGGCTACCAAGAGACCCAGTACTTC
-,many,TRBJ2-3,TRBV20-1,CSSAELRGTDTQYF,TGCAGCAGTGCGGAGCTGAGGGGCACAGATACGCAGTATTTT
-,few,TRBJ2-2,TRBV9,CASSVEGVITGELFF,TGTGCCAGCAGCGTAGAAGGGGTTATTACCGGGGAGCTGTTTTTT
-,many,TRBJ2-1,TRBV24-1,CATSQMRGARNNEQFF,TGTGCCACCAGTCAAATGAGGGGGGCTAGGAACAATGAGCAGTTCTTC
-,-,TRBJ2-7,TRBV5-1,CASSLDSNSYEQYF,TGCGCCAGCAGCTTGGACAGCAACTCCTATGAGCAGTACTTC
TRBD2,many,TRBJ2-5,TRBV2,CASSESGLAAQETQYF,TGTGCCAGCAGTGAATCGGGGCTAGCGGCCCAAGAGACCCAGTACTTC
TRBD2,-,TRBJ2-3,TRBV5-6,CASSWGGRASDTQYF,TGTGCCAGCAGTTGGGGCGGGAGGGCCTCAGATACGCAGTATTTT
-,few,TRBJ2-3,TRBV11-2,CASSFVGDTQYF,TGTGCCAGCAGCTTTGTCGGGGATACGCAGTATTTT
-,-,TRBJ2-2,TRBV24-1,CATSDGWAANTGELFF,TGTGCCACCAGTGATGGGTGGGCAGCGAACACCGGGGAGCTGTTTTTT